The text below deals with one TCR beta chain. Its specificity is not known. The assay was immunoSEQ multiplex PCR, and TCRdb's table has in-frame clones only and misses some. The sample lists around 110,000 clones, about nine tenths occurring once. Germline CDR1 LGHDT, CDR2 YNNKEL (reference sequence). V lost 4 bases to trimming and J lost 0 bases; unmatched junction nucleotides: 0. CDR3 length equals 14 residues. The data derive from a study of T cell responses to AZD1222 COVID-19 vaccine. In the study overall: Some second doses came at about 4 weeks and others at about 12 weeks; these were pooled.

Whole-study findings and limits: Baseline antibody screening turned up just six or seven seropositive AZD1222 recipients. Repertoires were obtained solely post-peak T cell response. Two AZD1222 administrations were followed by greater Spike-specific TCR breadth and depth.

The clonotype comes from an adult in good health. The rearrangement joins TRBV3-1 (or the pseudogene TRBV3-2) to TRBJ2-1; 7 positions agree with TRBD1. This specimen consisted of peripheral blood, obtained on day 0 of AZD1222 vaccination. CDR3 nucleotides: TGTGCCAGCAGCCCAGGGGGCTCCTACAATGAGCAGTTCTTC. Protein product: CASSPGGSYNEQFF.